Presented here are 3 T cell receptor beta chains from one specimen sequenced in a study of beta chain features in type 1 diabetes (dated by TCRdb to between 2017 and 2018). The library was built by means of the immunoSEQ multiplex PCR assay. The High Capacity cDNA Reverse Transcription Kit was used to reverse transcribe all of the isolated RNA, meaning that expressed TCRB transcripts were what got sequenced. In TCRdb, the immuneACCESS table is reduced to in-frame sequences with V and J assigned. These tables do not hold every clone; where another copy was compared, an unresolved V gene accounts for under half, and the others remain unexplained. The sample table contains about 270,000 clones; only one count was recorded for around 14% of them. 0.025% to 0.03% of the sample goes to the ten largest clones. The sequenced material came from naive CD4+ T cells from blood. Sample cell subset or site, as interpreted from the label and publication: true naive CD4+ T cells. The receptors stem from a woman between 35 and 50 years old in good health.

This clone turned up a few times. The gene calls are TRBV18 and TRBJ1-2; 7 positions agree with TRBD1. CDR1 KGHSH and CDR2 LQKENI come from the germline V gene. With 3 bases clipped from V and 4 bases from J, the junction kept 5 bases outside the gene matches. There are 14 residues in the CDR3. CDR3 coding DNA: TGTGCCAGCTCACCCCCGGGACAGATCTATGGCTACACCTTC. Its translation: CASSPPGQIYGYTF.

The chain is built from TRBV7-9 and TRBJ1-5, with D maybe TRBD1 (6 bases). The CDR3 runs 15 residues. Trimming took off 5 bases at V and 2 bases at J, with 13 bases between the two ends. The germline V gene has CDR1 SEHNR and CDR2 FQNEAQ (reference sequence). The CDR3 bases are TGTGCCAGCAGCGCGACAGGCCGGGGCAATCAGCCCCAGCATTTT. The encoded protein is CASSATGRGNQPQHF.

This clone was detected a few times. V usage is TRBV14 and J usage is TRBJ1-2; 8 nucleotides align to TRBD1. V was pared by 5 bases and J by 10 bases, with 6 bases of the junction left unmatched. The CDR3 is 12 residues long. Germline V lookup: CDR1 SGHDN, CDR2 FVKESK. The CDR3 nucleotides are TGTGCCAGCAGCTTGGACAGGGTCCCCTACACCTTC. Its translation is CASSLDRVPYTF.